Listed below are T cell receptor beta chains from one sample, sequenced in a study of blood T cell repertoires in COVID-19. Some clones are missing from TCRdb's copy, which holds only in-frame ones; the method was immunoSEQ multiplex PCR. This table has 95,000 to 120,000 clones, about 83% appearing once. The sample consisted of peripheral blood. These receptors all come from a woman aged 70-85 years with acute or convalescent COVID-19. Both conserved end residues are part of each CDR3. Each record gives: D gene, J gene, clone size, V gene, CDR3 DNA, CDR3 protein. D genes are given only for firm matches. The size field is filled for only some rows; it gives once, few, many or a size class.

- TRBJ1-2 few TRBV7-9 TGTGCCAGCAGCCCCTCGATGAGGTCCCCTAATAACTATGGCTACACCTTC CASSPSMRSPNNYGYTF
- TRBJ1-1 - TRBV2 TGTGCCAGCAGTGTGAGCCTTAACACTGAAGCTTTCTTT CASSVSLNTEAFF
TRBD1 TRBJ1-3 - TRBV5-6 TGTGCCAGCAGCCGTCGACAGGGCCGCTCTGGAAACACCATATATTTT CASSRRQGRSGNTIYF
TRBD2 TRBJ2-5 - TRBV7-3 TGTGCCAGCAGCCGCTCTAGCGGGGGACCCCAAGAGACCCAGTACTTC CASSRSSGGPQETQYF
- TRBJ1-1 - TRBV7-3 TGTGCCAGCAGCTTAAGCAGTCTGAACACTGAAGCTTTCTTT CASSLSSLNTEAFF
TRBD1 TRBJ2-6 - TRBV6-6 TGTGCCAGCAGTTACCAGACAGGGACCGGGGCCAACGTCCTGACTTTC CASSYQTGTGANVLTF
- TRBJ1-5 once TRBV10-2 TGCGCCAGCAGTGATTCCCTCCATCAGCCCCAGCATTTT CASSDSLHQPQHF
- TRBJ2-3 - TRBV18 TGTGCCAGCTCACCACAGGGGCTTAGCACAGATACGCAGTATTTT CASSPQGLSTDTQYF
- TRBJ2-5 - TRBV28 TGTGCCAGCAGTTCGGGTTCCCAAGAGACCCAGTACTTC CASSSGSQETQYF
TRBD2 TRBJ2-1 - TRBV5-1 TGCGCCAGCAGCCTCGAACCAGGGCTAGCGGGGGGGAATCGTGAGCAGTTCTTC CASSLEPGLAGGNREQFF
TRBD2 TRBJ2-2 - TRBV4-1 TGCGCCAGCAGCCAAGTCGGGGGGTCGAACACCGGGGAGCTGTTTTTT CASSQVGGSNTGELFF
TRBD1 TRBJ1-2 - TRBV5-6 TGTGCCAGCAGCTTGGAACAGGGGTACTATGGCTACACCTTC CASSLEQGYYGYTF
- TRBJ2-4 - TRBV28 TGTGCCAGCAGTTTCCAGGGGCTAGACATTCAGTACTTC CASSFQGLDIQYF
- TRBJ2-2 - TRBV7-2 TGTGCCAGCAGCTTAGCGGGCCGAACCGGGGAGCTGTTTTTT CASSLAGRTGELFF